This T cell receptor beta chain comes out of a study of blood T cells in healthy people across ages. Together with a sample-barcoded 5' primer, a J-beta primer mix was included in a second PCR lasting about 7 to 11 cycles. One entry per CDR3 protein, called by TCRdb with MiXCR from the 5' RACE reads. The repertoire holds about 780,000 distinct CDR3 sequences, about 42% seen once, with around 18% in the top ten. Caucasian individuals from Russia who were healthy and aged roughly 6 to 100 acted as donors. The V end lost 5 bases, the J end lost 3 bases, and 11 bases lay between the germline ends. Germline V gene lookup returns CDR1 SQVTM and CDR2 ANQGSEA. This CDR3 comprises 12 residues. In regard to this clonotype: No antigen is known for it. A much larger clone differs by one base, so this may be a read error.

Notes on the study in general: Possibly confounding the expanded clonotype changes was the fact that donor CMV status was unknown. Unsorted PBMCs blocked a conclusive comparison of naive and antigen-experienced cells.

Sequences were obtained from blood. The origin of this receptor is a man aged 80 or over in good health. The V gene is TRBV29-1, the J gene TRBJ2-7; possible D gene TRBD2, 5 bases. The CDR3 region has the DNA TGCAGCGTTCAGGAGGCCAACTACGAGCAGTACTTC. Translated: CSVQEANYEQYF.